A single sample gave rise to the 9 T cell receptor beta chains below, sequenced in a study of T-cell memory formation after mild COVID-19. MiXCR was run by TCRdb on the 5' RACE reads, yielding one entry per CDR3 protein. The sample lists a few hundred thousand distinct CDR3 sequences, over 9% occurring once. Input material: PBMCs or a T cell subset sorted from them (not recorded which). The receptor set was obtained from a man between 18 and 35 years old who had mild COVID-19 (a few samples of this study predate the infection). Cell type and time point are not known.

In its sample, this clonotype was seen a few times. The gene calls are TRBV7-8 and TRBJ2-1, with 8 positions matching TRBD1. The V gene's germline CDR1 is SGHVS and CDR2 FQNEAQ. CDR3 length: 16 residues. The junction had 13 bases not matched to a gene; V was cut back by 5 bases and J by 7 bases. The CDR3 nucleotides are TGTGCCAGCAGCAAACTGACAGGGGCCCGTGGGAATGAGCAGTTCTTC. It codes for CASSKLTGARGNEQFF.

V gene TRBV5-5 combines with J gene TRBJ2-3; D not resolved. The CDR3 extends over 12 amino acids. Germline V lookup: CDR1 SGHKS, CDR2 YYEKEE (reference sequence). V gave up 2 bases and J gave up 12 bases, with 13 bases separating them. The CDR3 region has the DNA TGTGCCAGCAGCTTAGTAACGGACGGTCAGTATTTT. Translation gives CASSLVTDGQYF. Filled out from reference TRBV5-5 and TRBJ2-3, the complete variable domain reads DAGVTQSPTHLIKTRGQQVTLRCSPISGHKSVSWYQQVLGQGPQFIFQYYEKEERGRGNFPDRFSARQFPNYSSELNVNALLLGDSALYLCASSLVTDGQYFGPGTRLTVL.

This clonotype turned up a few times. This chain joins TRBV7-9 and TRBJ2-3; 10 bases are a match to TRBD1. Trimming at V came to 4 bases and at J to 4 bases, leaving 17 bases not matched to a gene. CDR1 is SEHNR and CDR2 is FQNEAQ in the germline V gene (reference sequence). This CDR3 is built from 19 residues. The CDR3 bases are TGTGCCAGCAGCTCGCTGGTCGGGACAGGGGACCCTCCCGCAGATACGCAGTATTTT. Its translation: CASSSLVGTGDPPADTQYF.

The chain employs TRBV28 and TRBJ1-4; 7 bases agree with TRBD1. The CDR3 covers 13 residues. V gave up 11 bases and J gave up 8 bases; unmatched junction bases: 11. Germline CDR1 is MDHEN and CDR2 is SYDVKM. The CDR3 sequence: CASTRGSSEKLFF. CDR3 in DNA: TGTGCCTCGACCAGGGGGTCGTCCGAAAAACTGTTTTTT.

This clonotype was detected only a few times. V and J are TRBV12-3 or TRBV12-4 and TRBJ2-1; TRBD1 or TRBD2 may be the D gene (5 bases each). The CDR3 length is 15 residues. The V gene lost 7 bases and the J gene lost 5 bases, with 18 bases spanning the gap. CDR3 coding DNA: TGTGCCAGCATCCTACAGGCGGGCAAGGACAATGAGCAGTTCTTC. Amino acids: CASILQAGKDNEQFF.

This clonotype was observed at least ten times. The chain links TRBV7-2 to TRBJ2-5; D unresolved. From germline, CDR1 is SGHTA and CDR2 FQGNSA. The CDR3 length is 13 residues. The V and J ends lost 7 bases and 5 bases respectively, with 14 bases between them. CDR3 nucleotides: TGTGCCAGCACTCGACTGAATTGGGAGACCCAGTACTTC. Translation: CASTRLNWETQYF.

This clonotype was detected ten times or more. The chain carries TRBV4-3 and TRBJ2-3; no clear D gene. Per germline, CDR1 LGHNA and CDR2 YSLEER. The V end lost 0 bases, the J end lost 4 bases, and 11 bases lay between the germline ends. The CDR3 covers 15 residues. The CDR3 nucleotides read TGCGCCAGCAGCCAAGATCATGGGATGGCAGATACGCAGTATTTT. This codes for CASSQDHGMADTQYF.

The sample holds many counts of this clonotype. The chain has TRBV12-3 or TRBV12-4 and TRBJ2-2; D remains unclear. V was trimmed by 4 bases and J by 1 base, leaving 4 bases between them. This CDR3 is built from 13 residues. CDR3 amino acids: CASSWGNTGELFF. The CDR3 DNA sequence: TGTGCCAGCAGTTGGGGGAACACCGGGGAGCTGTTTTTT.

This clonotype was counted at least ten times. The chain employs TRBV5-6 and TRBJ2-4; D might be TRBD1 or TRBD2, each matching 5 bases. The CDR3 runs 15 residues. CDR1 and CDR2 (germline): SGHDT, YYEEEE. Trimming took off 1 base at V and 4 bases at J, with 12 bases between the two ends. CDR3 loop: CASSLLEGWKNIQYF. Here the CDR3 DNA reads TGTGCCAGCAGCTTGCTTGAGGGGTGGAAAAACATTCAGTACTTC. The whole variable domain, remainder taken from reference TRBV5-6 and TRBJ2-4, is DAGVTQSPTHLIKTRGQQVTLRCSPKSGHDTVSWYQQALGQGPQFIFQYYEEEERQRGNFPDRFSGHQFPNYSSELNVNALLLGDSALYLCASSLLEGWKNIQYFGAGTRLSVL.